This record looks at one T cell receptor (beta chain) sequence and its context. The sample comes from a study of shared clonotypes between healthy human individuals. Trimming cost V 7 bases and J 8 bases, with 12 bases left between them. The CDR3 consists of 12 residues. The germline CDR1 and CDR2 sequences are SNHLY and FYNNEI. Clones were sequenced by immunoSEQ multiplex PCR, and TCRdb holds only the in-frame ones, with some missing. The sample includes about 2.3 million clones, 85% to 95% seen only once; the top ten take roughly 0.36%. This TCR was recovered from a man between 18 and 29 years old in good health. Some clones in this sample may be carry-over from other donors' samples. The gene calls are TRBV2 and TRBJ2-1; D is unresolved. The sample was naive CD4+ T cells from PBMCs. As to subset: CD45RA+ positively selected. CDR3 coding DNA: TGTGCCAGCATGGGCGCTTCGGATGAGCAGTTCTTC. This codes for CASMGASDEQFF.